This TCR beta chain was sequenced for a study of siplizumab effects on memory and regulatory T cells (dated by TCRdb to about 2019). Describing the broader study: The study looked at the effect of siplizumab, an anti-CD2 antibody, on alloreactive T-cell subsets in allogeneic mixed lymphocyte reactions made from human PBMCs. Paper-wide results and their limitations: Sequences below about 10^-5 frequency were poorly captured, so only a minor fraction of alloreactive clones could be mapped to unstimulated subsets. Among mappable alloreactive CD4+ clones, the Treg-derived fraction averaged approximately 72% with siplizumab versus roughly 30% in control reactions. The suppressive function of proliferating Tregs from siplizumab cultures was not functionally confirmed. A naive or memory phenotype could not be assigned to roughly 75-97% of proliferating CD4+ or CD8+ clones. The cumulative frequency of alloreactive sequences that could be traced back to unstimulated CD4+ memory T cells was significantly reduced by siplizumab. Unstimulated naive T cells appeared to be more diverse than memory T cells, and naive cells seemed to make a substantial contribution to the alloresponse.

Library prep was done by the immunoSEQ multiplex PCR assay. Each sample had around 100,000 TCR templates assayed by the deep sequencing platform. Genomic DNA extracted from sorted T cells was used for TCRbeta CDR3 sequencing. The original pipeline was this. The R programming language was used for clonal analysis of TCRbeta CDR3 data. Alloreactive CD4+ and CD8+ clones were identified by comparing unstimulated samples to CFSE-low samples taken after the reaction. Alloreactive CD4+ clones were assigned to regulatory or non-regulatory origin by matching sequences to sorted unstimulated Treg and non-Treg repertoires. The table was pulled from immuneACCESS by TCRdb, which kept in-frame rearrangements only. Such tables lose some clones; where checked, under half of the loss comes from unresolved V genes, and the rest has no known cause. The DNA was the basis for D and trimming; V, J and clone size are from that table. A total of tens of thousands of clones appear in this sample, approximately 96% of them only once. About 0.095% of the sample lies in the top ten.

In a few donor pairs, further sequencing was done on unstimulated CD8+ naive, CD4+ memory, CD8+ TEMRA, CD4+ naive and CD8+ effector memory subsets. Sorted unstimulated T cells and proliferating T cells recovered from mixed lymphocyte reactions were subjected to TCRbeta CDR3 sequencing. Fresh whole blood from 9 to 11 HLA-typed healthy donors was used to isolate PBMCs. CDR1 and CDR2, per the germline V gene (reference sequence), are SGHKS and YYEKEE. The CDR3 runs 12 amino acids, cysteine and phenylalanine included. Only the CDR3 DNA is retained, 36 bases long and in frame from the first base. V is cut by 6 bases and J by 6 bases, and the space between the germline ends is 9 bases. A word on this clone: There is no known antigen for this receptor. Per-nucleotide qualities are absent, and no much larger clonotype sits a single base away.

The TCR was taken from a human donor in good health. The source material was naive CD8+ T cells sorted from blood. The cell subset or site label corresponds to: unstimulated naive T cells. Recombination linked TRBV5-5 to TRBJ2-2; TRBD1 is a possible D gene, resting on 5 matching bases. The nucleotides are TGTGCCAGCAACCCAGGGTCCGGGGAGCTGTTTTTT. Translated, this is CASNPGSGELFF.